This entry lists 30 T cell receptor beta chains sequenced from one sample in a study of read filtering for tumor transcriptome and immune sequencing (TCRdb year 2020). The reads were generated on an Illumina HiSeq 4000. The Immunoverse kit was used to build TCR libraries from 400 ng RNA, with molecular barcoded adaptors covering alpha/delta and beta/gamma chains. TCRdb trimmed public reads at Q25 via fastp, called clones via MiXCR and kept in-frame beta chains. Rows with one shared CDR3 protein collapse into an entry with the most common genes and DNA. This sample comprises some 130,000 distinct CDR3 sequences, 10% to 15% of them detected only once. The ten largest clones add up to 9.5% to 12% of the sample. The sequenced sample consisted of a population of CD138-negative cells sorted from bone marrow. Explained via the paper, the cell subset or site label denotes: bone marrow mononuclear cells depleted of CD138+ plasma/myeloma cells by negative magnetic selection. Source of these receptors: a donor at least 40 years old with multiple myeloma.

This clonotype has only a few counts. This rearrangement joins TRBV12-5 to TRBJ2-5; TRBD2 is a possible D gene (6 bases). Germline lookup yields CDR1 LGHNT and CDR2 FRNRAP. This CDR3 has 16 residues. The V end lost 5 bases, the J end lost 2 bases, and 18 bases lay between the germline ends. CDR3 DNA sequence: TGTGCTAGTGGTCTCTACTGGGGGGTCACACAAGAGACCCAGTACTTC. Translation: CASGLYWGVTQETQYF.

For this clonotype: Since a much larger clone is just one base distant, this may be a read error. This chain connects TRBV20-1 to TRBJ2-5; D is unresolved. In germline, CDR1 is DFQATT, CDR2 SNEGSKA (reference sequence). The CDR3 loop spans 13 amino acids. Trimming left V 7 bases short and J 5 bases short, with 17 bases between. CDR3 nucleotide sequence: TGCAGTGAGGAAGTGAACCTTGTTGAGACCCAGTACTTC. It codes for CSEEVNLVETQYF.

In its sample, this clonotype was seen many times. The chain combines TRBV29-1 with TRBJ1-4; D remains unclear. This CDR3 comprises 12 residues. Germline lookup yields CDR1 SQVTM and CDR2 ANQGSEA. The CDR3 loop is CRAGEVGEKLFF. For the CDR3, the DNA is TGCAGGGCTGGGGAAGTGGGTGAAAAACTGTTTTTT.

This clonotype was seen many times. The chain has TRBV7-9 and TRBJ2-2; D is uncertain. From germline, CDR1 is SEHNR and CDR2 FQNEAQ (reference sequence). Deletions cut 2 bases from V and 4 bases from J, with 8 bases between. The CDR3 covers 14 residues. CDR3 in amino acids: CASSLSRRTGELFF. The CDR3 nucleotides read TGTGCCAGCAGCTTAAGCCGGCGCACCGGGGAGCTGTTTTTT.

Only a few counts were recorded for this clonotype. One junction end does not reproduce the germline sequence, and a read error may be involved. The V gene is TRBV20-1, the J gene TRBJ2-1, with 8 positions matching TRBD2. Per germline, CDR1 DFQATT and CDR2 SNEGSKA (reference sequence). The CDR3 consists of 16 residues. Here the CDR3 DNA reads TGCAGTGTTAGAAGGCCGGGGGCGGGGGGTTTCAATGAGCAGTTCTTC. This encodes CSVRRPGAGGFNEQFF.

This clonotype appeared many times. J is TRBJ1-1 and V is TRBV4-1; 10 bases align to TRBD1. CDR3 length equals 17 residues. Germline lookup yields CDR1 MGHRA and CDR2 YSYEKL. V gave up 4 bases and J gave up 3 bases; unmatched junction bases: 11. The CDR3 bases are TGCGCCAGCAGCCCTCGGGACAGGGGAGTGGGTGACACTGAAGCTTTCTTT. Protein product: CASSPRDRGVGDTEAFF.

By sample fraction, this clonotype is medium-sized. V and J are TRBV7-9 and TRBJ2-2; D may be TRBD2 (5 bases). The CDR3 runs to 16 residues. Per germline, CDR1 SEHNR and CDR2 FQNEAQ (reference sequence). Trimming removed 7 bases at V and 5 bases at J, with 20 bases between. CDR3 in DNA: TGTGCCAGCACCCCCCCTGGTGGGAGAAGTACCGGGGAGCTGTTTTTT. Its translation is CASTPPGGRSTGELFF.

The sample holds many counts of this clonotype. The chain combines TRBV12-5 with TRBJ2-1; D gene ambiguous. This CDR3 region has 13 residues. The V gene lost 4 bases and the J gene lost 4 bases, with 8 bases spanning the gap. CDR1 LGHNT and CDR2 FRNRAP come from the germline V gene. CDR3 bases: TGTGCTAGTGGTTCCCGGGTGTACAATGAGCAGTTCTTC. Amino acid sequence: CASGSRVYNEQFF.

Many counts were recorded for this clonotype. V gene TRBV11-2 combines with J gene TRBJ2-5; weak D call: TRBD2 (5 bases). V was trimmed by 3 bases and J by 5 bases, leaving 16 bases between them. CDR1 SGHAT and CDR2 FQNNGV come from the germline V gene. The CDR3 sequence is 15 residues long. CDR3 sequence (DNA): TGTGCCAGCAGCTTGGGTGCCGGGAAAGAGGAGACCCAGTACTTC. Translated, it gives CASSLGAGKEETQYF.

As concerns this clonotype: One base away lies a much larger clone, so this may be a sequencing read error. CDR3 nucleotides: TGTGCCAGCAGCTCTTTGCACGTACAGGGGACTAGCACAGATACGCAGTATTTT. This gives the protein CASSSLHVQGTSTDTQYF. The chain uses TRBV5-6 and TRBJ2-3; maybe TRBD1 (7 bases). V dropped 3 bases and J dropped 0 bases, with 20 bases sitting between them. The CDR3 sequence is 18 residues long. Germline V lookup: CDR1 SGHDT, CDR2 YYEEEE.

Ten or more counts support this clonotype. The V call is TRBV20-1, the J call TRBJ2-3; a weak D match, TRBD1 (5 bases). In germline, CDR1 is DFQATT, CDR2 SNEGSKA (reference sequence). Trimming removed 1 base from V and 3 bases from J, with 17 bases in between. This CDR3 spans 16 amino acids. The CDR3 is CSARVLAGIKTDTQYF. CDR3 sequence (DNA): TGCAGTGCTAGAGTTCTGGCAGGGATCAAAACAGATACGCAGTATTTT.

The table lists this clonotype with many counts. The chain is built from TRBV7-9 and TRBJ2-3; the D gene is possibly TRBD2 (5 bases). V dropped 3 bases and J dropped 2 bases, with 9 bases sitting between them. Germline CDR1 SEHNR, CDR2 FQNEAQ (reference sequence). The CDR3 runs 14 residues. CDR3 sequence reads: CASSFEGATDTQYF. Here the CDR3 DNA reads TGTGCCAGCAGCTTTGAGGGAGCCACAGATACGCAGTATTTT.

The rearrangement joins TRBV5-6 to TRBJ2-7, with a possible D match to TRBD1 (6 bases). Trimming shortened V by 0 bases and J by 5 bases, and 12 bases separated the two germline ends. Germline CDR1 and CDR2: SGHDT and YYEEEE. This CDR3 has 14 residues. The CDR3 protein is CASSLGQGIHEQYF. CDR3 nucleotides: TGTGCCAGCAGCTTGGGGCAGGGGATCCACGAGCAGTACTTC.

A note on this clonotype: This may be a read error: a much more frequent sequence differs by one nucleotide. This is likely a read error, given that the CDR3 carries no conserved phenylalanine or tryptophan at its end. The chain combines TRBV5-1 with TRBJ2-6; possible D gene TRBD1, 6 bases. The germline V and J ends were trimmed by 1 base and 0 bases, with 14 bases remaining between them. The germline gives CDR1 SGHRS, CDR2 YFSETQ. This CDR3 has 18 residues. CDR3 sequence (DNA): TGCGCCAGCAGCTTGTTTCCAGGGGAATACTCTGGGGCCAACGTCCTGACTTCC. Amino acids: CASSLFPGEYSGANVLTS.

This clonotype was observed at least ten times. The J gene is TRBJ2-7, the V gene TRBV5-1; 7 positions match TRBD1. Trimming took 4 bases from V and 0 from J; bases not matched to a gene: 7. This CDR3 has 15 residues. Germline CDR1 is SGHRS and CDR2 is YFSETQ. The DNA of the CDR3 is TGCGCCAGCAGCGAAGGGGGCTCCCGCTCCTACGAGCAGTACTTC. The encoded protein is CASSEGGSRSYEQYF.

This clonotype showed up just a few times. The CDR3 loop is CASAIRDISNQPQHF. The CDR3 DNA sequence: TGTGCCAGTGCAATCCGGGACATTAGCAATCAGCCCCAGCATTTT. This chain uses TRBV19 with TRBJ1-5, with D maybe TRBD1 (6 bases). CDR1 and CDR2 from the germline V gene are LNHDA and SQIVND (reference sequence). V lost 8 bases, J lost 0 bases, and 14 bases lay in between. CDR3 length equals 15 residues.

This sequence joins TRBV28 and TRBJ2-7; D might be TRBD2 (5 bases). The CDR3 extends over 14 amino acids. The germline V gene has CDR1 MDHEN and CDR2 SYDVKM. V lost 8 bases, J lost 2 bases, and 16 bases lay in between. CDR3 sequence: CASRGRGNAYEQYF. CDR3 sequence (DNA): TGTGCCAGCCGCGGCCGGGGTAACGCCTACGAGCAGTACTTC. Filled out from reference TRBV28 and TRBJ2-7, the complete variable domain reads DVKVTQSSRYLVKRTGEKVFLECVQDMDHENMFWYRQDPGLGLRLIYFSYDVKMKEKGDIPEGYSVSREKKERFSLILESASTNQTSMYLCASRGRGNAYEQYFGPGTRLTVT.

This clonotype was counted many times. The chain is built from TRBV3-1 and TRBJ1-2; no clear D gene. Germline CDR1 is LGHDT and CDR2 is YNNKEL (reference sequence). Trimming left V 3 bases short and J 2 bases short, with 7 bases between. This CDR3 is built from 13 residues. This CDR3 reads CASSQRQNYGYTF. The CDR3, as DNA: TGTGCCAGCAGCCAGCGGCAGAACTATGGCTACACCTTC. The full variable domain, rest sourced from reference TRBV3-1 and TRBJ1-2, is DTAVSQTPKYLVTQMGNDKSIKCEQNLGHDTMYWYKQDSKKFLKIMFSYNNKELIINETVPNRFSPKSPDKAHLNLHINSLELGDSAVYFCASSQRQNYGYTFGSGTRLTVV.

This clonotype was detected only once. A read error is possible here, since a much larger clone lies one base away. J is TRBJ2-5 and V is TRBV20-1; D is unresolved. The CDR3 spans 13 residues. The germline CDR1 and CDR2 sequences are DFQATT and SNEGSKA (reference sequence). CDR3: CSARESGLETHYF. For the CDR3, the DNA is TGCAGTGCTAGAGAATCAGGTCTGGAGACCCACTACTTC.

Many counts were recorded for this clonotype. The chain combines TRBV4-1 with TRBJ1-1; D is undetermined. The CDR3 loop spans 14 amino acids. Between the trimmed V and J ends, which lost 0 bases and 1 base, there was a span of 6 bases. Germline-derived CDR1 and CDR2 are MGHRA and YSYEKL. The CDR3 DNA reads TGCGCCAGCAGCCAAGATCCCCGGAACACTGAAGCTTTCTTT. Protein sequence: CASSQDPRNTEAFF.

With respect to this clonotype: One base away lies a much larger clone, so this may be a sequencing read error. V and J are TRBV5-6 and TRBJ2-1, with D unresolved. Germline CDR1 SGHDT, CDR2 YYEEEE. The CDR3 loop spans 13 amino acids. CDR3 in DNA: TGTGCCAGCAGCCCCCCCTCCTTCAATGAGCAGTTCTTC. Translating gives CASSPPSFNEQFF.

This clonotype was counted many times. The chain is built from TRBV9 and TRBJ2-7, with TRBD1 identical over 9 bases. The CDR3 is 16 amino acids. Germline V gives CDR1 SGDLS, CDR2 YYNGEE. Trimming removed 3 bases from V and 4 bases from J; junction bases left unmatched: 11. CDR3 coding DNA: TGTGCCAGCAGCGCTCGGCCAGCCGGGACAGGGTACGAGCAGTACTTC. This encodes CASSARPAGTGYEQYF.

This clonotype was recorded only once. The V call is TRBV2, the J call TRBJ2-5; D perhaps matches TRBD1 (6 bases). The CDR3 covers 13 residues. V lost 8 bases to trimming and J lost 1 base, with 11 bases between them. The germline CDR1 and CDR2 sequences are SNHLY and FYNNEI. CDR3 sequence: CASGQSAQETQYF. CDR3 sequence (DNA): TGTGCCAGCGGACAGTCTGCCCAAGAGACCCAGTACTTC. Full variable domain (missing parts from reference TRBV2 and TRBJ2-5): EPEVTQTPSHQVTQMGQEVILRCVPISNHLYFYWYRQILGQKVEFLVSFYNNEISEKSEIFDDQFSVERPDGSNFTLKIRSTKLEDSAMYFCASGQSAQETQYFGPGTRLLVL.

This clonotype came up many times. The gene calls are TRBV7-2 and TRBJ2-3, with 8 bases aligning to TRBD1. This CDR3 region has 15 residues. J gave up 6 bases and V 5 bases, and 10 bases lay outside the gene matches. Germline V CDR1 and CDR2: SGHTA, FQGNSA. DNA of the CDR3: TGTGCCAGCAGCCAGGGGGCAGGCGGAGGGGATACGCAGTATTTT. It codes for CASSQGAGGGDTQYF.

This clonotype was recorded at least ten times. The rearrangement links TRBV7-2 to TRBJ1-6; D gene uncertain. This CDR3 spans 15 amino acids. Germline CDR1 SGHTA, CDR2 FQGNSA. The V and J ends lost 2 bases and 8 bases respectively, with 13 bases between them. The CDR3 coding sequence is TGTGCCAGCAGCTTATGGGGTACGGGTGATTCACCCCTCCACTTT. It encodes CASSLWGTGDSPLHF.

This clonotype appeared many times. V usage is TRBV10-3 and J usage is TRBJ2-5, with D possibly TRBD1 on 6 matching bases. Germline V gene data show CDR1 as ENHRY and CDR2 as SYGVKD. This CDR3 is built from 13 residues. The V end lost 6 bases, the J end lost 2 bases, and 10 bases lay between the germline ends. CDR3 sequence (DNA): TGTGCCATCAGAGGGGACATACAAGAGACCCAGTACTTC. Protein product: CAIRGDIQETQYF.

This clonotype was detected many times. The V gene is TRBV20-1, the J gene TRBJ1-5; TRBD1 agrees at 9 bases. This CDR3 comprises 14 residues. Germline CDR1 reads DFQATT; CDR2 reads SNEGSKA (reference sequence). V dropped 5 bases and J dropped 6; count of bases not matched to a gene: 8. The CDR3 sequence: CSAGTGLGGQPQHF. CDR3 nucleotides: TGCAGTGCTGGGACAGGGCTGGGAGGTCAGCCCCAGCATTTT.

This clonotype was picked up many times. The chain is built from TRBV7-2 and TRBJ1-3; D may be TRBD1 (6 bases). Germline CDR1 and CDR2: SGHTA and FQGNSA. Deletions cut 11 bases from V and 4 bases from J, with 18 bases between. CDR3 length: 14 amino acids. The CDR3 reads CASRPGGSGNTIYF. DNA for the CDR3: TGTGCCTCTAGGCCGGGGGGCTCCGGAAACACCATATATTTT.

This clonotype has a count of ten or more. The V and J genes are TRBV12-3 or TRBV12-4 and TRBJ2-1, with D perhaps matching TRBD2 (7 bases). This CDR3 has 14 residues. With 5 bases removed from V and 10 bases from J, the gap between germline ends came to 18 bases. CDR3 DNA: TGTGCCAGCAGTCATGCGGCGGGGGCGAGGGAGCAGTTCTTC. Protein product: CASSHAAGAREQFF.

This clonotype was seen a handful of times. The chain links TRBV7-9 to TRBJ2-2; D unclear. Deletions cut 0 bases from V and 7 bases from J, with 12 bases between. The germline gives CDR1 SEHNR, CDR2 FQNEAQ (reference sequence). The length of the CDR3 is 15 residues. The CDR3 here is CASSLALRTFGELFF. Written as DNA, the CDR3 is TGTGCCAGCAGCTTAGCCCTAAGAACGTTCGGGGAGCTGTTTTTT.